The clone carrying this T cell receptor beta chain was detected a few times. What it binds is unknown. This sample is part of a study of response to subunit inactivated influenza vaccine. V lost 5 bases and J lost 3; bases outside the gene matches: 22. CDR3 size: 20 residues. Germline V gene data show CDR1 as MDHEN and CDR2 as SYDVKM. TCRdb used MiXCR to reprocess the RT-PCR reads, holding one entry per CDR3 protein. The sample carries approximately 300,000 distinct CDR3 sequences, roughly 22% recorded once. General study findings and limits: That few new T cells are recruited by each seasonal influenza vaccination was the authors' suggestion.

This receptor was obtained from a man aged 45-69 years who received an inactivated influenza vaccine. The material was PBMCs from blood, obtained less than 22 months after vaccination. The rearrangement uses TRBV28 and TRBJ1-2; TRBD1 aligns across 9 bases. The CDR3 sequence: CASSRPATGGEVLEDYGYTF. The CDR3 DNA follows: TGTGCCAGCAGTCGACCAGCTACAGGGGGCGAAGTTCTGGAGGACTATGGCTACACCTTC.